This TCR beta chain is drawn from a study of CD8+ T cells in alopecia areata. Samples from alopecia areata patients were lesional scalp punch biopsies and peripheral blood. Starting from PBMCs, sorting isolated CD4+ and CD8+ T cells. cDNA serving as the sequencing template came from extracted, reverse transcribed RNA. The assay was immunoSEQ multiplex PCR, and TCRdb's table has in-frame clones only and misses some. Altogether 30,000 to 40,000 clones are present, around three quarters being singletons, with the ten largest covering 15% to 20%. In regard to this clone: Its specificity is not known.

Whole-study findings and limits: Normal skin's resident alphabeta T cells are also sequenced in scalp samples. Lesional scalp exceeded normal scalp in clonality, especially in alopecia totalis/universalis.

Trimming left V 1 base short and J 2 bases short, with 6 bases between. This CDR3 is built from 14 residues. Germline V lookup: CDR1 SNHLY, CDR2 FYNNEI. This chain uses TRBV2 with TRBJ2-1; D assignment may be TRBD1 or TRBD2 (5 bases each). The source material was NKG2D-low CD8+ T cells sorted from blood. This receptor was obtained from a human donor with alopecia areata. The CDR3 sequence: CASSEVGAYNEQFF. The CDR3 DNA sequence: TGTGCCAGCAGTGAAGTGGGGGCCTACAATGAGCAGTTCTTC.